Sequencing of this TCR beta chain was carried out in a study of OX40 agonist ivuxolimab in advanced cancers. Study context: Intravenous ivuxolimab was administered to patients every 2 weeks at 0.01 to 10 mg/kg. Whole-study results and caveats: In general, CD8+ T cells held more expanded clones than CD4+ did, on average. At 0.1 to 3.0 mg/kg and by week 6, CD4+ and CD8+ T cells in the blood had expanded clonally.

The ends were cut back, 4 bases at V and 8 bases at J, with 14 bases in the middle. Germline CDR1 reads SNHLY; CDR2 reads FYNNEI. This CDR3 comprises 14 residues. Blood sampling took place at baseline, cycle 4 day 1, and cycle 7 day 1. A few counts support this clone. Its antigen is undetermined. The table came from immunoSEQ multiplex PCR; TCRdb's copy has only in-frame clones and leaves some out. This table has more than 90,000 clones, around 85% appearing once. Sequences were derived from CD4+ or CD8+ T cells sorted from blood, sampled in a trial of the OX40 agonist ivuxolimab. V is TRBV2 and J is TRBJ1-4; D not resolved. The origin of this receptor is an adult with an advanced solid tumor such as melanoma, head and neck, liver or kidney cancer. The CDR3 DNA reads as TGTGCCAGCAGTGTGGACCAACTCGGGGAAAAACTGTTTTTT. Protein: CASSVDQLGEKLFF. Filled out from reference TRBV2 and TRBJ1-4, the complete variable domain reads EPEVTQTPSHQVTQMGQEVILRCVPISNHLYFYWYRQILGQKVEFLVSFYNNEISEKSEIFDDQFSVERPDGSNFTLKIRSTKLEDSAMYFCASSVDQLGEKLFFGSGTQLSVL.